This passage covers 15 T cell receptor beta chains from one sample sequenced in a study of early T cells in non-severe SARS-CoV-2 infection. TCRdb re-called the 5' RACE reads through MiXCR, storing one row per CDR3 protein. This table has 30,000 to 35,000 distinct CDR3 sequences, approximately 6.2% appearing once. The sample consisted of whole blood. Receptors originate from an adult who was a healthcare worker with PCR-confirmed SARS-CoV-2 infection or an uninfected control (not recorded which).

Many counts were recorded for this clonotype. The rearrangement links TRBV28 to TRBJ1-1, with 7 bases fitting TRBD1. CDR3 length: 14 amino acids. Per germline, CDR1 MDHEN and CDR2 SYDVKM. V shed 3 bases, J shed 4 bases, and the junction held 5 bases outside the gene matches. CDR3 DNA sequence: TGTGCCAGCAGTTTCGACAGGGTGGCCACTGAAGCTTTCTTT. As protein: CASSFDRVATEAFF.

This clonotype appeared many times. The chain combines TRBV20-1 with TRBJ2-1; D might be TRBD2 (5 bases). The germline V gene has CDR1 DFQATT and CDR2 SNEGSKA (reference sequence). CDR3 length equals 15 residues. The germline V and J ends were trimmed by 6 bases and 2 bases, with 17 bases remaining between them. CDR3 sequence (DNA): TGCAGTGCCCCGGGCGGGTCTCAAACCTACAATGAGCAGTTCTTC. Translated: CSAPGGSQTYNEQFF.

The chain joins TRBV6-5 to TRBJ2-5; 8 nucleotides agree with TRBD1. V shed 6 bases and J 4 bases; nucleotides not matched to a gene: 4. CDR1 MNHEY and CDR2 SVGAGI come from the germline V gene. CDR3 length: 13 residues. CDR3 residues: CASSPGQGETQYF. DNA of the CDR3: TGTGCCAGCAGCCCCGGACAGGGAGAGACCCAGTACTTC.

This clonotype was counted many times. This sequence joins TRBV7-2 and TRBJ2-5, with 10 bases identical to TRBD2. Germline V lookup: CDR1 SGHTA, CDR2 FQGNSA. Trimming at V came to 1 base and at J to 7 bases, leaving 9 bases not matched to a gene. The CDR3 spans 16 residues. CDR3 sequence: CASSLEGTSATGTQYF. Here the CDR3 DNA reads TGTGCCAGCAGCTTAGAAGGGACTAGCGCTACTGGGACCCAGTACTTC.

This clonotype was seen many times. The chain carries TRBV2 and TRBJ2-6; D may correspond to TRBD1 or TRBD2 (5 bases each). The CDR3 has 16 amino acids. The V end lost 6 bases, the J end lost 3 bases, and 15 bases lay between the germline ends. Germline assignment: CDR1 SNHLY and CDR2 FYNNEI. The CDR3 nucleotides are TGTGCCAGCAGCACGGGACGAGGGAGTGGGGCCAACGTCCTGACTTTC. Amino acids: CASSTGRGSGANVLTF.

This chain uses TRBV11-2 with TRBJ2-7; 9 nucleotides agree with TRBD2. Germline-derived CDR1 and CDR2 are SGHAT and FQNNGV. The V gene end was trimmed by 1 base and the J gene end by 4 bases; junction bases not matched to a gene: 2. This CDR3 contains 14 residues. The CDR3 DNA follows: TGTGCCAGCAGCTTAGGTCTAGCGGGATACGAGCAGTACTTC. This translates into CASSLGLAGYEQYF.

This clonotype was counted at least ten times. The chain recombines TRBV20-1 with TRBJ2-1; no clear D gene. Looked up from germline, CDR1 is DFQATT and CDR2 is SNEGSKA (reference sequence). The CDR3 has 14 amino acids. Between the trimmed V and J ends, which lost 4 bases and 10 bases, there was a span of 20 bases. CDR3 in DNA: TGCAGTGCTAAATACCGCGCCCGAGTAGGGGAGCAGTTCTTC. This sequence encodes CSAKYRARVGEQFF.

The chain carries TRBV20-1 and TRBJ1-2; D remains unclear. This CDR3 has 13 residues. Trimming shortened V by 2 bases and J by 5 bases, and 12 bases separated the two germline ends. In germline, CDR1 is DFQATT, CDR2 SNEGSKA (reference sequence). The CDR3 coding sequence is TGCAGTGCTAGACAGTGGGTTGAGTATGGCTACACCTTC. Encoded protein: CSARQWVEYGYTF.

This clonotype came up many times. The gene calls are TRBV20-1 and TRBJ2-1; D tentatively fits TRBD1 or TRBD2 (5 bases each). Germline V CDR1 and CDR2: DFQATT, SNEGSKA (reference sequence). The CDR3 consists of 13 residues. The ends were cut back, 8 bases at V and 2 bases at J, with 13 bases in the middle. The CDR3 region is CSTGPSAYNEQFF. Here the CDR3 DNA reads TGCAGTACGGGACCGAGTGCCTACAATGAGCAGTTCTTC.

At least ten counts were recorded for this clonotype. The V and J genes are TRBV7-8 and TRBJ2-2, with 12 nucleotides matching TRBD1. The CDR3 loop spans 18 amino acids. Germline lookup yields CDR1 SGHVS and CDR2 FQNEAQ. V lost 5 bases, J lost 0 bases, and 7 bases stayed unmatched. CDR3 residues: CASSRRDRGLSNTGELFF. In nucleotides, the CDR3 is TGTGCCAGCAGCCGGCGGGACAGGGGGCTTTCGAACACCGGGGAGCTGTTTTTT.

The sample holds many counts of this clonotype. The chain carries TRBV5-1 and TRBJ1-1, with 8 nucleotides matching TRBD1. V lost 3 bases to trimming and J lost 2 bases; unmatched junction nucleotides: 9. Germline CDR1 and CDR2: SGHRS and YFSETQ. The CDR3 consists of 16 residues. The CDR3 reads CASSSSGQGRNTEAFF. DNA of the CDR3: TGCGCCAGCAGCTCATCCGGACAGGGTCGAAACACTGAAGCTTTCTTT.

In this sample, this clonotype turned up many times. The genes are TRBV6-1 and TRBJ2-7; D is possibly TRBD1 (7 bases). The CDR3 runs to 15 residues. The germline V and J ends were trimmed by 6 bases and 0 bases, with 15 bases remaining between them. Germline CDR1 is MNHNS and CDR2 is SASEGT. As DNA, the CDR3 is TGTGCCAGCAGCGCGGGACAGTTGAGCTCCTACGAGCAGTACGTC. Translated: CASSAGQLSSYEQYV.

This clonotype was recorded at least ten times. The CDR3, as DNA: TGTGCCAGCAGCTCGCTAACGGGACTCGGAGAGACCCAGTACTTC. Its translation is CASSSLTGLGETQYF. The J gene is TRBJ2-5, the V gene TRBV11-2, with D possibly being TRBD2 (6 bases). Germline loops: CDR1 SGHAT, CDR2 FQNNGV. The CDR3 totals 15 residues. Trimming pared 4 bases from V and 4 bases from J, leaving 16 bases between.

In its sample, this clonotype was seen many times. V usage is TRBV4-1 and J usage is TRBJ2-1; TRBD2 matches 14 bases. V was clipped by 3 bases and J by 15 bases; unmatched bases: 10. The CDR3 consists of 15 residues. Germline CDR1 MGHRA, CDR2 YSYEKL. CDR3 amino acids: CASSQERLAGGKGFF. The CDR3 nucleotides are TGCGCCAGCAGCCAGGAGAGACTAGCGGGAGGGAAAGGGTTCTTC.

This clonotype occurred a few times. This rearrangement joins TRBV7-2 to TRBJ2-1, with 13 bases fitting TRBD2. Trimming removed 3 bases from V and 7 bases from J; junction bases left unmatched: 6. The CDR3 consists of 16 residues. CDR1 is SGHTA and CDR2 is FQGNSA in the germline V gene. In DNA, the CDR3 is TGTGCCAGCAGCTTTCCGGGGACTAGCGGGATAAATGAGCAGTTCTTC. Residues: CASSFPGTSGINEQFF. The complete variable domain, with remaining parts taken from reference TRBV7-2 and TRBJ2-1, reads GAGVSQSPSNKVTEKGKDVELRCDPISGHTALYWYRQSLGQGLEFLIYFQGNSAPDKSGLPSDRFSAERTGGSVSTLTIQRTQQEDSAVYLCASSFPGTSGINEQFFGPGTRLTVL.